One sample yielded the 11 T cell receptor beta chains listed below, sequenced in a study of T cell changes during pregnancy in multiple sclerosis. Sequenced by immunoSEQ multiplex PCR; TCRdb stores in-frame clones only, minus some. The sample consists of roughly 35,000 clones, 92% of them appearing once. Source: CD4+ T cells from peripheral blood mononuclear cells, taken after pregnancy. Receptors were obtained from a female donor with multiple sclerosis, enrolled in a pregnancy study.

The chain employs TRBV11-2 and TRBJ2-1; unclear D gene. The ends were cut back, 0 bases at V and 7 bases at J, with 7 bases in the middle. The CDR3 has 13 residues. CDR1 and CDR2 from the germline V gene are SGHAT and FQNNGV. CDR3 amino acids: CASSLDWANEQFF. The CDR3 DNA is TGTGCCAGCAGCTTAGACTGGGCTAATGAGCAGTTCTTC.

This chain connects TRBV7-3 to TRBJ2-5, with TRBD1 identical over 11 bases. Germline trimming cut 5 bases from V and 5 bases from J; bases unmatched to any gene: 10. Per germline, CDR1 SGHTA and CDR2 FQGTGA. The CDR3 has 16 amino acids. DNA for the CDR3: TGTGCCAGCAGCACAGGACAGGGGGCGTTGGGGGAGACCCAGTACTTC. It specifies CASSTGQGALGETQYF.

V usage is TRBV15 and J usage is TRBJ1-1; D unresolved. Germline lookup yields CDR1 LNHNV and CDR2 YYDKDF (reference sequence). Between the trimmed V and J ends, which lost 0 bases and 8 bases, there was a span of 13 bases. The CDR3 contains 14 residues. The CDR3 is CATSRDKPDGEAFF. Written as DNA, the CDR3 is TGTGCCACCAGCAGAGATAAACCCGACGGGGAAGCTTTCTTT.

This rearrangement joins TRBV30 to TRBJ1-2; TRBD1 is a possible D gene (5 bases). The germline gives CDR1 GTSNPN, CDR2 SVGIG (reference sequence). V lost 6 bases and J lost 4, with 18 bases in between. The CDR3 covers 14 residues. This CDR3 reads CACTPGGLGYGYTF. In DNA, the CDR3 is TGTGCCTGCACTCCGGGGGGGTTGGGCTATGGCTACACCTTC.

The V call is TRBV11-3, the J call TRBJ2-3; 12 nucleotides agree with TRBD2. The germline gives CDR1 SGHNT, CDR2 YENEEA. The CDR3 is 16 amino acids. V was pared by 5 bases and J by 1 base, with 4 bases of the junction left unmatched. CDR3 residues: CASSLRLAGGTDTQYF. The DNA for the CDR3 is TGTGCCAGCAGCCTCAGACTAGCGGGAGGCACAGATACGCAGTATTTT.

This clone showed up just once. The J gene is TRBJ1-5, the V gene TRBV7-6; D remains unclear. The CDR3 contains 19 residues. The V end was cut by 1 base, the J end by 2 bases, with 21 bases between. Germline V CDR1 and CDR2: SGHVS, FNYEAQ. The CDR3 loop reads CASSLEAAVQGYGNQPQHF. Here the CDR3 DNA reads TGTGCCAGCAGCTTAGAGGCGGCTGTCCAAGGTTACGGCAATCAGCCCCAGCATTTT.

The CDR3 DNA follows: TGTGCCAGCTCACCAGCGGGGGATACCTACGAGCAGTACTTC. Its translation: CASSPAGDTYEQYF. This chain links TRBV18 with TRBJ2-7; 7 nucleotides line up with TRBD2. The CDR3 consists of 14 residues. V dropped 2 bases and J dropped 2; count of bases not matched to a gene: 3. Germline V gene lookup returns CDR1 KGHSH and CDR2 LQKENI. The full variable domain, rest sourced from reference TRBV18 and TRBJ2-7, is NAGVMQNPRHLVRRRGQEARLRCSPMKGHSHVYWYRQLPEEGLKFMVYLQKENIIDESGMPKERFSAEFPKEGPSILRIQQVVRGDSAAYFCASSPAGDTYEQYFGPGTRLTVT.

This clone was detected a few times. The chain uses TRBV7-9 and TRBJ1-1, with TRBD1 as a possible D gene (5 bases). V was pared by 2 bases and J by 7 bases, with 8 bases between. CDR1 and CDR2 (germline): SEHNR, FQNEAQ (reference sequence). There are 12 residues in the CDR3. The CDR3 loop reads CASSLIRDEAFF. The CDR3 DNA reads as TGTGCCAGCAGCTTAATCAGGGATGAAGCTTTCTTT.

CDR3 nucleotides: TGTGCCAGCACCTCCCCGAGACTAGGGAACACTGAAGCTTTCTTT. Translation gives CASTSPRLGNTEAFF. The rearrangement uses TRBV28 and TRBJ1-1; D gene uncertain. This CDR3 region has 15 residues. With 7 bases removed from V and 1 base from J, the gap between germline ends came to 16 bases. The V gene's germline CDR1 is MDHEN and CDR2 SYDVKM.

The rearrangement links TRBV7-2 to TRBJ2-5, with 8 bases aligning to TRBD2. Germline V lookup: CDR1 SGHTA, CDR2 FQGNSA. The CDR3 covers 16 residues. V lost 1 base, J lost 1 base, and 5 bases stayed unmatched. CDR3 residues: CASSLVVAGLQETQYF. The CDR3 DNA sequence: TGTGCCAGCAGCTTAGTGGTAGCGGGGCTCCAAGAGACCCAGTACTTC.

Here the CDR3 reads CSSGARTDTQYF. Written as DNA, the CDR3 is TGCAGCTCTGGGGCCCGCACAGATACGCAGTATTTT. V gene TRBV29-1 combines with J gene TRBJ2-3, with D perhaps matching TRBD1 (5 bases). From germline, CDR1 is SQVTM and CDR2 ANQGSEA. The CDR3 covers 12 residues. Trimming shortened V by 8 bases and J by 1 base, and 10 bases separated the two germline ends.